What follows describes a single T cell receptor (beta chain). What it binds is not known. One entry per CDR3 protein, called by TCRdb with MiXCR from the reads. The data show fewer than 850,000 distinct CDR3 sequences, about 29% seen once. These data originate in a study of T cell repertoires in cytomegalovirus infection. As for the study in general: Recently identified HLA-C-restricted CMV epitopes and well-studied HLA-B-restricted CMV epitopes were used by the study.

Germline V gene lookup returns CDR1 MDHEN and CDR2 SYDVKM. The V segment lost 2 bases and the J segment 7 bases; nucleotides outside the gene matches: 10. The length of the CDR3 is 16 residues. The specimen comprised cultured CD8+ T cells from PBMCs, sampled from culture after CMV antigen stimulation. The source is a human donor in good health (CMV status not recorded). Some clones in this sample may be carry-over from other donors' samples. V usage is TRBV28 and J usage is TRBJ2-5, with 10 positions matching TRBD1. The CDR3 bases are TGTGCCAGCAGTTTAGGGGGACAGGGGCCGAAAGGGACCCAGTACTTC. It is translated as CASSLGGQGPKGTQYF.